Listed below are T cell receptor beta chains from one sample, sequenced in a study of blood T cells in healthy people across ages. In TCRdb, the 5' RACE reads were re-called with MiXCR into one record per CDR3 protein. Of 700,000 to 900,000 distinct CDR3 sequences in the sample, roughly 25% were seen once. The sample was also reused in another study, on T cells of mothers and their children.

Source material: blood. These receptors were obtained from a boy under 18 in good health. The conserved cysteine and the conserved F or W are not part of the CDR3 here.

V | length | CDR3
TRBV6-5 | 11 | ASSSSLGDEQY
TRBV7-9 | 14 | ASSPHTRGGRDEQY
TRBV10-2 | 14 | ASSESRDLANNEQF
TRBV7-3 | 12 | ASSLNAGRETQY
TRBV5-5 | 13 | ASSLRRTGGGEAF
TRBV20-1 | 12 | SALTGGADEKLF
TRBV20-1 | 12 | SAHRDRGTYEQY
TRBV28 | 12 | ASSATGSTYEQY
TRBV12-3/TRBV12-4 | 13 | ASSFRGLAPDEQF
TRBV6-5 | 15 | ASSYLGQDGTNEKLF
TRBV19 | 10 | ASDRTGGEQF
TRBV3-1 | 11 | ASSLQAGYEQY
TRBV7-6 | 11 | ASSLGAEETQY
TRBV12-3/TRBV12-4 | 15 | ASSLRQNSRVEDTQY
TRBV6-6 | 12 | ASRPAGGEETQY
TRBV2 | 12 | ASSEETANEKLF
TRBV5-1 | 16 | ASSFSGTGRSGANVLT
TRBV5-1 | 14 | ASSLVADANTGELF
TRBV5-1 | 13 | ASSLPSPVSYEQY
TRBV3-1 | 13 | ASSPSGSRSYEQY
TRBV29-1 | 14 | SVEDRTGAPIYGYT
TRBV29-1 | 12 | SGVDRGSLETQY
TRBV10-3 | 11 | AISEVERETQY
TRBV5-5 | 14 | ASSPGPAQGTGELF
TRBV30 | 10 | AWTGVGTEAF
TRBV2 | 13 | ASRSTGTTYNEQF
TRBV5-5 | 12 | ASSLVQRSTEAF
TRBV5-1 | 14 | ASSFGTSGGAVEQF
TRBV14 | 14 | ASSASLPTTGDTQY
TRBV6-6 | 12 | ASTPDRRNQPQH
TRBV5-1 | 13 | ASSFTGFSGNTIY
TRBV2 | 14 | ASSERASGGTDTQY
TRBV15 | 14 | ATSRVGESSTDTQY
TRBV4-1 | 14 | ASSQERGTGDEKLF
TRBV4-1 | 15 | ASSLGALRDRDEKLF
TRBV2 | 13 | ASSEIPGGWGEQF
TRBV4-1 | 13 | AGSQRQGGGYEQY
TRBV12-3/TRBV12-4 | 10 | ASRSLGRKLF
TRBV11-1 | 10 | ASSRYGGGYT
TRBV6-1 | 12 | ASRGGQFDTEAF
TRBV29-1 | 12 | SVEASTSTDTQY
TRBV5-1 | 12 | ASSTGGASTEAF
TRBV28 | 15 | ASIPGGTPNLNYGYT
TRBV15 | 11 | ATSRDSSLGYT
TRBV28 | 9 | ASRTRDEQF
TRBV2 | 13 | ASRGLAGGTGELF
TRBV20-1 | 10 | SAHTGRETQY
TRBV10-3 | 13 | AISESEGLSYEQY
TRBV20-1 | 13 | SAAPGGGLRNEQF
TRBV29-1 | 8 | SVAGQVYT
TRBV6-1 | 16 | ASSETALSFATNEKLF
TRBV4-2 | 14 | ASSQQRLAGEDTQY
TRBV11-2 | 15 | ASSLGETSGGYETQY